The 19 T cell receptor beta chains presented below share a single source sample, sequenced in a study of shared clonotypes between healthy human individuals (dated by TCRdb to the early 2020s). The receptor library was made with the immunoSEQ multiplex PCR assay. Here the immuneACCESS table is served through TCRdb, limited to in-frame sequences with V and J called. Missing clones are a known gap in these copies; in checked studies unresolved V genes cover under half, and the rest lacks a known reason. Here the sample has about 2,500,000 clones; around nine tenths occur a single time. Together, the top ten hold about 0.13% of the sample. Source material: naive CD4+ T cells sorted from blood. The cell subset or site label on this specimen signifies: CD45RA+ positively selected. These receptors all come from a man between 18 and 35 years old in good health.

The chain links TRBV30 to TRBJ2-2; the match to TRBD2 covers 13 bases. Unmatched junction bases numbered 11, after V lost 4 bases and J lost 3 bases. This CDR3 is 18 amino acids long. Germline CDR1 GTSNPN, CDR2 SVGIG (reference sequence). The CDR3 coding sequence is TGTGCCTGGAATGCTCGACGGACTAGCGGGGGAGACACCGGGGAGCTGTTTTTT. This translates into CAWNARRTSGGDTGELFF.

As concerns this clone: The same CDR3 arises from other DNA sequences in this sample as well. The CDR3 DNA is TGTGCCAGCAGTGTGGGATACGAGCAGTACTTC. It specifies CASSVGYEQYF. The chain uses TRBV6-1 and TRBJ2-7; no definite D call. The germline gives CDR1 MNHNS, CDR2 SASEGT. The CDR3 consists of 11 residues. V was cut by 4 bases and J by 4 bases, with 5 bases left in between.

The V call is TRBV28, the J call TRBJ1-2, with a weak D call TRBD1 (5 bases). The CDR3 is 14 residues long. Germline V gene lookup returns CDR1 MDHEN and CDR2 SYDVKM. V was cut by 6 bases and J by 7 bases, with 18 bases left in between. This CDR3 is CASSYTGRGGGYTF. CDR3 sequence (DNA): TGTGCCAGCAGCTATACCGGTAGGGGAGGTGGCTACACCTTC.

The V call is TRBV2, the J call TRBJ1-1; D gene uncertain. The CDR3 length is 13 residues. Germline lookup yields CDR1 SNHLY and CDR2 FYNNEI. V was shortened by 3 bases and J by 4 bases, with 9 bases between the two germline ends. The CDR3 DNA sequence: TGTGCCAGCAGTGAGCTGATGGTCACTGAAGCTTTCTTT. As protein: CASSELMVTEAFF.

The CDR3 is CASSLWLAGSYEQYF. In nucleotides, the CDR3 is TGTGCCAGCAGCTTATGGCTAGCGGGATCCTACGAGCAGTACTTC. This chain connects TRBV7-2 to TRBJ2-7; TRBD2 aligns across 9 bases. This CDR3 is built from 15 residues. Per the germline V gene, CDR1 is SGHTA and CDR2 is FQGNSA. The V and J ends lost 2 bases and 1 base, in that order; junction bases with no gene match: 3. Looking up the rest from reference TRBV7-2 and TRBJ2-7 gives the full variable domain: GAGVSQSPSNKVTEKGKDVELRCDPISGHTALYWYRQSLGQGLEFLIYFQGNSAPDKSGLPSDRFSAERTGGSVSTLTIQRTQQEDSAVYLCASSLWLAGSYEQYFGPGTRLTVT.

The V and J genes are TRBV25-1 and TRBJ1-2, with D tentatively TRBD1 (6 bases). The CDR3 is 13 residues long. The ends were cut back, 6 bases at V and 8 bases at J, with 16 bases in the middle. Germline V CDR1 and CDR2: MGHDK, SYGVNS. DNA for the CDR3: TGTGCCAGCAGCGGCGCCAGGGGTGGAGGCTACACCTTC. This translates into CASSGARGGGYTF.

As concerns this clone: Other nucleotide sequences from this sample produce the same CDR3. This rearrangement joins TRBV28 to TRBJ2-7; D may be TRBD1 or TRBD2 (7 bases each). Trimming removed 6 bases at V and 1 base at J, with 13 bases between. The germline gives CDR1 MDHEN, CDR2 SYDVKM. This CDR3 is built from 14 residues. CDR3 DNA sequence: TGTGCCAGCAGCCGACAGGGAGGGTCCTACGAGCAGTACTTC. Translating gives CASSRQGGSYEQYF.

In regard to this clone: At the DNA level, this CDR3 is encoded by other sequences in the same sample as well. The CDR3 loop is CASSFGQGGNSPLHF. The CDR3 region has the DNA TGCGCCAGCAGCTTCGGACAGGGCGGGAATTCACCCCTCCACTTT. This chain connects TRBV5-1 to TRBJ1-6, with 8 bases aligning to TRBD1. Trimming at V came to 2 bases and at J to 7 bases, leaving 5 bases not matched to a gene. This CDR3 comprises 15 residues. Germline V gene data show CDR1 as SGHRS and CDR2 as YFSETQ.

This chain joins TRBV28 and TRBJ1-1; 7 nucleotides align to TRBD1. Germline V gene sequence: CDR1 MDHEN, CDR2 SYDVKM. V trimming: 7 bases; J trimming: 1 base; junction bases outside the gene matches: 9. The CDR3 runs 15 residues. CDR3 DNA: TGTGCCAGCACCTCCGGCGGGACAGCGAACACTGAAGCTTTCTTT. Its protein product is CASTSGGTANTEAFF.

This clone was detected once. V is TRBV12-5 and J is TRBJ2-1, with TRBD1 identical over 7 bases. Germline-derived CDR1 and CDR2 are LGHNT and FRNRAP. V lost 6 bases, J lost 13 bases, and 6 bases stayed unmatched. This CDR3 has 11 amino acids. CDR3 sequence (DNA): TGTGCTAGTGGCCACGGGACAGTCCAGTTCTTC. It yields the protein CASGHGTVQFF.

Details on this clone: The sample contains more than one DNA sequence encoding this CDR3. This CDR3 is CASSQRTGTGQETQYF. CDR3 nucleotide sequence: TGCGCCAGCAGCCAAAGGACAGGGACAGGGCAAGAGACCCAGTACTTC. This rearrangement joins TRBV4-1 to TRBJ2-5, with 9 nucleotides matching TRBD1. The germline V gene has CDR1 MGHRA and CDR2 YSYEKL. V dropped 2 bases and J dropped 2; count of bases not matched to a gene: 6. The CDR3 runs to 16 residues.

Turning to this clone: This CDR3 is also generated by other DNA sequences in the sample. The DNA for the CDR3 is TGTGCCACTGTCGGGAGCTCCTACGAGCAGTACTTC. This codes for CATVGSSYEQYF. The chain carries TRBV19 and TRBJ2-7, with D perhaps TRBD2 (6 bases). The CDR3 is 12 residues long. The germline V gene encodes CDR1 LNHDA and CDR2 SQIVND (reference sequence). V was clipped by 10 bases and J by 0 bases, with 10 bases between them.

This chain joins TRBV20-1 and TRBJ2-7; no clear D gene. Germline V gene data show CDR1 as DFQATT and CDR2 as SNEGSKA (reference sequence). This CDR3 contains 10 residues. Deletions cut 5 bases from V and 6 bases from J, with 8 bases between. CDR3 sequence: CSALSSEQYF. The CDR3 coding sequence is TGCAGTGCTCTCTCAAGCGAGCAGTACTTC.

The chain recombines TRBV5-4 with TRBJ1-1; no definite D call. CDR1 and CDR2 from the germline V gene are SGHNT and YYREEE (reference sequence). The CDR3 has 16 amino acids. V lost 4 bases to trimming and J lost 0 bases, with 16 bases between them. The DNA of the CDR3 is TGTGCCAGCAGCATCGGCCGTGAACCGTTGAACACTGAAGCTTTCTTT. This sequence encodes CASSIGREPLNTEAFF.

A single count supports this clone. The rearrangement uses TRBV5-4 and TRBJ1-1; 8 bases match TRBD1. CDR3 length: 14 residues. The trim removed 4 bases at V and 1 base at J, leaving 3 bases unmatched. Germline values: CDR1 SGHNT, CDR2 YYREEE (reference sequence). CDR3 loop: CASSAGTGNTEAFF. CDR3 nucleotide sequence: TGTGCCAGCAGCGCGGGGACAGGGAACACTGAAGCTTTCTTT.

This chain connects TRBV7-2 to TRBJ2-1, with D possibly being TRBD1 (6 bases). The CDR3 runs to 15 residues. Trimming shortened V by 5 bases and J by 7 bases, and 18 bases separated the two germline ends. CDR1 is SGHTA and CDR2 is FQGNSA in the germline V gene. The CDR3, as DNA: TGTGCCAGCAGCCTTACGTTACAGGGCGCGAATGAGCAGTTCTTC. It encodes CASSLTLQGANEQFF.

This chain connects TRBV19 to TRBJ2-7; 13 bases fit TRBD2. V lost 5 bases to trimming and J lost 6 bases; unmatched junction nucleotides: 10. The length of the CDR3 is 16 residues. Germline CDR1 reads LNHDA; CDR2 reads SQIVND (reference sequence). CDR3 sequence reads: CASSRGTSGAEREQYF. CDR3 nucleotides: TGTGCCAGTAGTCGAGGGACTAGCGGGGCCGAGCGCGAGCAGTACTTC. Looking up the rest from reference TRBV19 and TRBJ2-7 gives the full variable domain: DGGITQSPKYLFRKEGQNVTLSCEQNLNHDAMYWYRQDPGQGLRLIYYSQIVNDFQKGDIAEGYSVSREKKESFPLTVTSAQKNPTAFYLCASSRGTSGAEREQYFGPGTRLTVT.

This chain uses TRBV5-1 with TRBJ2-1, with 7 positions matching TRBD1. This CDR3 has 16 amino acids. The trim removed 6 bases at V and 0 bases at J, leaving 9 bases unmatched. CDR1 and CDR2 (germline): SGHRS, YFSETQ. This chain's CDR3 is CASKGEGASSYNEQFF. CDR3 sequence (DNA): TGCGCCAGCAAAGGTGAGGGGGCCAGCTCCTACAATGAGCAGTTCTTC. Full variable domain (outside the CDR3, taken from reference TRBV5-1 and TRBJ2-1): KAGVTQTPRYLIKTRGQQVTLSCSPISGHRSVSWYQQTPGQGLQFLFEYFSETQRNKGNFPGRFSGRQFSNSRSEMNVSTLELGDSALYLCASKGEGASSYNEQFFGPGTRLTVL.

Comments on this clone: The identical CDR3 is also encoded by other nucleotide sequences in the sample. The chain joins TRBV11-2 to TRBJ2-3; TRBD1 aligns across 10 bases. The J segment lost 3 bases and the V segment lost 1 base, leaving 1 base of the junction unmatched. Germline V gene sequence: CDR1 SGHAT, CDR2 FQNNGV. The CDR3 totals 15 residues. The CDR3: CASSLGTGGTDTQYF. CDR3 sequence (DNA): TGTGCCAGCAGCTTAGGGACAGGGGGTACAGATACGCAGTATTTT.